This TCR beta chain was recovered during a study of blood T cell repertoires in COVID-19. The trim removed 0 bases at V and 7 bases at J, leaving 5 bases unmatched. This CDR3 spans 14 amino acids. Germline V gene data show CDR1 as KGHSH and CDR2 as LQKENI. Here immunoSEQ multiplex PCR was the method, and the copy in TCRdb shows in-frame clones only, minus some. The sample carries about 110,000 clones, around four fifths recorded once. This receptor was identified in a woman aged 70 to 79 with acute or convalescent COVID-19. The J gene is TRBJ1-1, the V gene TRBV18; 7 bases line up with TRBD1. The sample taken for sequencing was peripheral blood. This chain's CDR3 is CASSPPSGGIEAFF. The CDR3 DNA is TGTGCCAGCTCACCACCCTCAGGGGGTATTGAAGCTTTCTTT.